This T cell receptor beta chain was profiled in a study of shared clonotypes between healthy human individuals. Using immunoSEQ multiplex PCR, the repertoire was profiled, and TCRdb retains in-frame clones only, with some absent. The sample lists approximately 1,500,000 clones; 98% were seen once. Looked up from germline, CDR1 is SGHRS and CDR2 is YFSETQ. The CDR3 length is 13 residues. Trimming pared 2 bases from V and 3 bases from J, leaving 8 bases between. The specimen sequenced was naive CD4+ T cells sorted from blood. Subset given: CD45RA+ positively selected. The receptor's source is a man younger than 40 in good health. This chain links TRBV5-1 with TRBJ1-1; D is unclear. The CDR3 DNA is TGCGCCAGCAGCTTATTAGGACACACTGAAGCTTTCTTT. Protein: CASSLLGHTEAFF.